This TCR beta chain was recorded in a study of OX40 agonist ivuxolimab in advanced cancers. Overall study results and limits: CD8+ T cells (on average) carried more expanded clones than CD4+ T cells.

Libraries were prepared by immunoSEQ multiplex PCR; TCRdb keeps only in-frame clonotypes and omits some of them. Counted here are 77,000 or so clones, 85% to 95% occurring once; the ten biggest clones make up 0.4% to 0.55%. The CDR3 consists of 15 residues. Trimming took 0 bases from V and 5 from J; bases not matched to a gene: 4. The germline V gene encodes CDR1 WSHSY and CDR2 SAAADI. Only a few counts were recorded for this clone. Its antigen is not identified. V and J are TRBV10-2 and TRBJ1-1; TRBD1 agrees at 9 bases. This specimen was CD4+ or CD8+ T cells sorted from blood, taken in a trial of the OX40 agonist ivuxolimab. The source is an adult with an advanced solid tumor such as melanoma, head and neck, liver or kidney cancer. CDR3 in DNA: TGCGCCAGCAGTGAGTCGACAGGGGGTTGGACTGAAGCTTTCTTT. This translates into CASSESTGGWTEAFF.